Each of the 25 T cell receptor beta chains below was sequenced from the same sample in a study of blood T cells in healthy people across ages. A second 7 to 11 cycle PCR used barcoded and J-beta primers. TCRdb reprocessed the 5' RACE reads with MiXCR, giving one entry per CDR3 protein. This sample has approximately 1,000,000 distinct CDR3 sequences, with around 45% found just once. The sample comprised blood. The origin of the receptors is a woman between 55 and 75 years old in good health.

This rearrangement joins TRBV6-6 to TRBJ2-5; D gene uncertain. Between the trimmed V and J ends, which lost 5 bases and 5 bases, there was a span of 9 bases. The V gene's germline CDR1 is MNHNY and CDR2 SVGAGI (reference sequence). The CDR3 sequence is 12 residues long. The CDR3 coding sequence is TGTGCCAGCAGTACCGGCCGGGAGACCCAGTACTTC. Translation: CASSTGRETQYF.

The chain carries TRBV20-1 and TRBJ2-5; D might be TRBD2 (6 bases). The germline gives CDR1 DFQATT, CDR2 SNEGSKA (reference sequence). Trimming took off 5 bases at V and 9 bases at J, with 28 bases between the two ends. The CDR3 covers 16 residues. CDR3 residues: CSAPNPLASTTLSQYF. CDR3 DNA: TGCAGTGCTCCGAACCCGCTAGCGAGTACGACGTTGTCCCAGTACTTC.

The V call is TRBV11-1, the J call TRBJ2-4; TRBD1 agrees at 9 bases. The length of the CDR3 is 17 residues. V dropped 7 bases and J dropped 13; count of bases not matched to a gene: 23. The V gene's germline CDR1 is SGHAT and CDR2 FQDESV (reference sequence). The CDR3 spells CASTQPGGGQGYNEQYF. CDR3 nucleotides: TGTGCCAGCACCCAACCCGGTGGGGGACAGGGATACAATGAGCAGTACTTC.

The chain recombines TRBV20-1 with TRBJ1-3; D is unclear. The V end lost 4 bases, the J end lost 6 bases, and 10 bases lay between the germline ends. Germline V gene data show CDR1 as DFQATT and CDR2 as SNEGSKA (reference sequence). This CDR3 region has 12 residues. The CDR3 reads CSAIPLENTIYF. In DNA form, the CDR3 reads TGCAGTGCTATACCGCTCGAAAACACCATATATTTT.

About this clonotype itself: Given a much more abundant clone one base away, this may be a read error. The chain combines TRBV12-3 or TRBV12-4 with TRBJ1-2; D is undetermined. This CDR3 comprises 14 residues. V lost 5 bases, J lost 2 bases, and 12 bases lay in between. DNA of the CDR3: TGTGCCAGCAGTGTATACGATGGAAACTATGGCTACACCTTC. Translating it yields CASSVYDGNYGYTF.

The V gene is TRBV27, the J gene TRBJ2-3; 9 bases fit TRBD1. CDR1 is MNHEY and CDR2 is SMNVEV in the germline V gene (reference sequence). With V trimmed by 6 bases and J by 6 bases, 10 bases remained unmatched. CDR3 length: 15 residues. The CDR3 here is CASSPWGDRADTQYF. The CDR3 bases are TGTGCCAGCAGCCCCTGGGGGGACAGGGCCGATACGCAGTATTTT.

The chain carries TRBV6-5 and TRBJ2-1; 7 positions agree with TRBD2. The germline gives CDR1 MNHEY, CDR2 SVGAGI. The CDR3 runs 13 residues. J gave up 9 bases and V 6 bases, and 8 bases lay outside the gene matches. CDR3: CASRGAGVSEQFF. The CDR3, as DNA: TGTGCCAGCAGAGGGGCGGGAGTTAGTGAGCAGTTCTTC.

This clonotype was counted only a few times. CDR3 DNA sequence: TGTGCCAGCGCTGACAGGGGGCGAACCGAGCAGTACTTC. As protein: CASADRGRTEQYF. J is TRBJ2-5 and V is TRBV6-6, with 10 bases identical to TRBD1. The DNA end is a closer match to TRBJ2-7, so the J assignment may be wrong. Germline assignment: CDR1 MNHNY and CDR2 SVGAGI (reference sequence). CDR3 length equals 13 residues.

V and J are TRBV27 and TRBJ2-1; 9 bases align to TRBD2. The CDR3 loop spans 14 amino acids. V lost 5 bases to trimming and J lost 7 bases; unmatched junction nucleotides: 6. CDR1 and CDR2 (germline): MNHEY, SMNVEV (reference sequence). CDR3 nucleotides: TGTGCCAGCAGTCGCGGGACTAGCACGAATGAGCAGTTCTTC. It is translated as CASSRGTSTNEQFF.

The chain uses TRBV6-5 and TRBJ2-7, with 8 bases identical to TRBD2. CDR3 length: 15 amino acids. Germline CDR1 is MNHEY and CDR2 is SVGAGI. V lost 2 bases, J lost 2 bases, and 5 bases stayed unmatched. The CDR3 region has the DNA TGTGCCAGCAGTTACCGTAGCGGGGTCCCCTACGAGCAGTACTTC. This translates into CASSYRSGVPYEQYF.

This clonotype was picked up many times. This sequence joins TRBV6-2 or TRBV6-3 and TRBJ2-5; 11 nucleotides agree with TRBD2. The ends lost 5 bases at V and 4 bases at J; junction bases unmatched: 6. CDR1 is MNHEY and CDR2 is SVGEGT in the germline V gene. The CDR3 is 15 amino acids. CDR3 residues: CASSITSGSGETQYF. The CDR3 DNA sequence: TGTGCCAGCAGTATCACTAGCGGGAGTGGAGAGACCCAGTACTTC.

In the case of this clonotype: This may be a read error: a much more frequent sequence differs by one nucleotide. This chain connects TRBV9 to TRBJ2-6; the D is unclear. V was pared by 3 bases and J by 0 bases, with 10 bases between. CDR3 length: 16 residues. The germline V gene has CDR1 SGDLS and CDR2 YYNGEE. CDR3 bases: TGTGCCAGCAGCGAAGTACCGAGCTCTGGGGCCAACGTCCTGACTTTC. Amino acid sequence: CASSEVPSSGANVLTF. The variable domain in full, completed from reference TRBV9 and TRBJ2-6, reads DSGVTQTPKHLITATGQRVTLRCSPRSGDLSVYWYQQSLDQGLQFLIQYYNGEERAKGNILERFSAQQFPDLHSELNLSSLELGDSALYFCASSEVPSSGANVLTFGAGSRLTVL.

This clonotype was observed at least ten times. The rearrangement links TRBV29-1 to TRBJ2-5; D is undetermined. Germline V CDR1 and CDR2: SQVTM, ANQGSEA. The CDR3 is made up of 14 amino acids. Trimming removed 0 bases at V and 2 bases at J, with 10 bases between. The CDR3 loop reads CSVEDLSVQETQYF. CDR3 coding DNA: TGCAGCGTTGAAGATCTGTCTGTTCAAGAGACCCAGTACTTC.

This clonotype was detected many times. The genes are TRBV5-1 and TRBJ2-5, with 7 nucleotides matching TRBD2. J lost 3 bases, V lost 4 bases, and 9 bases had no gene match. This CDR3 spans 15 amino acids. Germline-derived CDR1 and CDR2 are SGHRS and YFSETQ. CDR3 sequence: CASSPGASGKETQYF. The CDR3 DNA is TGCGCCAGCAGCCCTGGAGCTAGCGGAAAAGAGACCCAGTACTTC.

Concerning this clonotype: A junction end diverges from the germline sequence, so it may reflect a read error. The chain has TRBV4-1 and TRBJ2-3, with a possible D match to TRBD1 (5 bases). The germline V gene has CDR1 MGHRA and CDR2 YSYEKL. The CDR3 is made up of 15 amino acids. This CDR3 reads CAGSHRRVSTDTQYF. Here the CDR3 DNA reads TGCGCCGGCAGCCACCGCAGGGTTAGCACAGATACGCAGTATTTT.

The V and J genes are TRBV27 and TRBJ2-1; 12 bases are shared with TRBD2. Germline V gene sequence: CDR1 MNHEY, CDR2 SMNVEV (reference sequence). This CDR3 has 15 amino acids. The J segment lost 8 bases and the V segment lost 5 bases, leaving 7 bases of the junction unmatched. The CDR3 region is CASSRVTSGSDEQFF. For the CDR3, the DNA is TGTGCCAGCAGTCGGGTGACTAGCGGGAGCGATGAGCAGTTCTTC.

In its sample, this clonotype was seen a few times. The V and J genes are TRBV7-9 and TRBJ2-1; D call uncertain. This CDR3 has 12 residues. Germline CDR1 reads SEHNR; CDR2 reads FQNEAQ (reference sequence). Trimming took off 8 bases at V and 9 bases at J, with 14 bases between the two ends. Here the CDR3 reads CASFPESPEQFF. CDR3 bases: TGTGCCAGCTTCCCCGAAAGTCCTGAGCAGTTCTTC.

The chain links TRBV20-1 to TRBJ2-3, with 7 nucleotides matching TRBD1. J was trimmed by 1 base and V by 5 bases; bases with no gene match: 12. The CDR3 contains 16 residues. Germline CDR1 is DFQATT and CDR2 is SNEGSKA (reference sequence). The chain's CDR3 is CSALRARGFGTDTQYF. The CDR3 DNA is TGCAGTGCTCTGAGGGCCAGGGGGTTCGGCACAGATACGCAGTATTTT.

The V gene is TRBV28, the J gene TRBJ2-7, with 12 bases aligning to TRBD2. Germline lookup yields CDR1 MDHEN and CDR2 SYDVKM. This CDR3 has 15 residues. V was clipped by 1 base and J by 5 bases; unmatched bases: 3. The CDR3 DNA is TGTGCCAGCAGTTTATTCACTAGCGGGAGGAACGAGCAGTACTTC. It specifies CASSLFTSGRNEQYF. The full variable domain, its missing parts supplied by reference TRBV28 and TRBJ2-7, is DVKVTQSSRYLVKRTGEKVFLECVQDMDHENMFWYRQDPGLGLRLIYFSYDVKMKEKGDIPEGYSVSREKKERFSLILESASTNQTSMYLCASSLFTSGRNEQYFGPGTRLTVT.

J is TRBJ2-4 and V is TRBV7-8; 13 bases are a match to TRBD2. V was clipped by 2 bases and J by 0 bases; unmatched bases: 4. CDR3 length: 18 amino acids. Germline values: CDR1 SGHVS, CDR2 FQNEAQ. CDR3 DNA sequence: TGTGCCAGCAGCTTAACTAGCGGGAGGGCCCTAGCCAAAAACATTCAGTACTTC. Translated: CASSLTSGRALAKNIQYF.

The V and J genes are TRBV20-1 and TRBJ2-5; 11 positions match TRBD2. Germline trimming cut 2 bases from V and 11 bases from J; bases unmatched to any gene: 25. The germline CDR1 and CDR2 sequences are DFQATT and SNEGSKA (reference sequence). The CDR3 has 19 residues. DNA of the CDR3: TGCAGTGCTAGATCCGTGGTAGCGGGAGGGCCGTTCCCGAACAATGAGCAGTACTTC. Its protein is CSARSVVAGGPFPNNEQYF.

This clonotype was seen only a few times. The V gene is TRBV20-1, the J gene TRBJ2-1; TRBD2 matches at 7 bases. CDR3 size: 14 residues. V lost 2 bases and J lost 3; bases outside the gene matches: 4. Germline V lookup: CDR1 DFQATT, CDR2 SNEGSKA (reference sequence). CDR3 amino acids: CSARPASGYNEQFF. CDR3 nucleotide sequence: TGCAGTGCTAGACCGGCTAGCGGCTACAATGAGCAGTTCTTC.

This clonotype was observed a handful of times. This rearrangement joins TRBV29-1 to TRBJ2-3, with D unresolved. V lost 7 bases and J lost 2, with 7 bases in between. The CDR3 has 11 amino acids. Germline V gene sequence: CDR1 SQVTM, CDR2 ANQGSEA. The CDR3 region has the DNA TGCAGCGGTGGGGTCACAGATACGCAGTATTTT. This translates into CSGGVTDTQYF.

The genes are TRBV7-2 and TRBJ2-5; D is undetermined. Deletions cut 5 bases from V and 11 bases from J, with 24 bases between. Looked up from germline, CDR1 is SGHTA and CDR2 is FQGNSA. The CDR3 is made up of 15 amino acids. In DNA form, the CDR3 reads TGTGCCAGCAGCCTTGGAGTCTCCCTTAGTAATGAGCAGTACTTC. As protein: CASSLGVSLSNEQYF.

The chain has TRBV24-1 and TRBJ2-7, with D possibly being TRBD2 (6 bases). V lost 4 bases to trimming and J lost 7 bases, with 19 bases between them. Germline loops: CDR1 KGHDR, CDR2 SFDVKD. The CDR3 contains 15 residues. CDR3: CATSDPEEGSNEQYF. The CDR3 DNA reads as TGTGCCACCAGTGACCCCGAGGAGGGATCCAATGAGCAGTACTTC.